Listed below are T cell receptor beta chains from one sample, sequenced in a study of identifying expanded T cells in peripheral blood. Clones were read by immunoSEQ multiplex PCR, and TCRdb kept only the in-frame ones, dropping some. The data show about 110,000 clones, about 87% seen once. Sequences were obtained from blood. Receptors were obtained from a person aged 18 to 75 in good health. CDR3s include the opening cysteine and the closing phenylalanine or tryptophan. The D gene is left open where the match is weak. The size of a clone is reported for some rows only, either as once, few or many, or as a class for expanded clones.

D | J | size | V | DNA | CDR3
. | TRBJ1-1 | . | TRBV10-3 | TGTGCCATCAGTGAAGACAGCGAGGGCACTGAAGCTTTCTTT | CAISEDSEGTEAFF
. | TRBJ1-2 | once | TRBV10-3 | TGTGCCATCAGTGGACAGGTTAACTATGGCTACACCTTC | CAISGQVNYGYTF
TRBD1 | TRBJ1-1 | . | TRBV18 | TGTGCCAGCTCGCCCGGGACAGGGGGCAGGTCGGTCACTGAAGCTTTCTTT | CASSPGTGGRSVTEAFF
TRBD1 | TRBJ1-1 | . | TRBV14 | TGTGCCAGCAGCTCCAGGGGGCGGTCTGAAGCTTTCTTT | CASSSRGRSEAFF
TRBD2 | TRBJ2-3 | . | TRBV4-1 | TGCGCCAGCAGCCTACCTAGCGGGAGAATAGATACGCAGTATTTT | CASSLPSGRIDTQYF
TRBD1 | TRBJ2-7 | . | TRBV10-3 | TGTGCCATCAGTGCGACAGGGAGCTCCTACGAGCAGTACTTC | CAISATGSSYEQYF
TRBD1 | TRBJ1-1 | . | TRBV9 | TGTGCCAGCAGCGCTCCAGGGGGCAGGAACACTGAAGCTTTCTTT | CASSAPGGRNTEAFF
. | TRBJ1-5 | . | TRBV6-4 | TGTGCCAGCAGTGAGGACAATTATAGCAATCAGCCCCAGCATTTT | CASSEDNYSNQPQHF
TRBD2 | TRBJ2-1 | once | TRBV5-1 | TGCGCCAGCAGCGCTGTAGCGGGACCTTACAATGAGCAGTTCTTC | CASSAVAGPYNEQFF
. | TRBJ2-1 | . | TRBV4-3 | TGCGCCAGCAGCCAAGAAGCGGGCGGGTTTTACAATGAGCAGTTCTTC | CASSQEAGGFYNEQFF
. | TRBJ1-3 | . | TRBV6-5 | TGTGCCAGCACGGCTCCGGGGGGAAACACCATATATTTT | CASTAPGGNTIYF
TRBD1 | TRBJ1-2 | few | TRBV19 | TGTGCCAGTAGTACGGACAGGGGAGGTTATGGCTACACCTTC | CASSTDRGGYGYTF
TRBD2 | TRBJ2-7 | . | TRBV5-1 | TGCGCCAGCAGCTTAAATCTAGCGGGAGGATACGAGCAGTACTTC | CASSLNLAGGYEQYF
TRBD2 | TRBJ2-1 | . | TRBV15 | TGTGCCACCAGCAGAGATCCGCGACTAGCGGGTGCGAGCTCCTACAATGAGCAGTTCTTC | CATSRDPRLAGASSYNEQFF
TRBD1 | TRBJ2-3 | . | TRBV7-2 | TGTGCCAGCAGCCAGAGGACAGGATACACAGATACGCAGTATTTT | CASSQRTGYTDTQYF
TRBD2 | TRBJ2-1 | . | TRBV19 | TGTGCCAGTAGCGGGAGGGGACTAGCGGGAGTTTCAGATTACAATGAGCAGTTCTTC | CASSGRGLAGVSDYNEQFF
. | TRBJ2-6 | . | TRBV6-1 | TGTGCCAGCAGGAACAGGGGGGCCAACGTCCTGACTTTC | CASRNRGANVLTF
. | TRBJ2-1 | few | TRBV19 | TGTGCCAGTAGTATAGGTAGGCAGAGACGCTACAATGAGCAGTTCTTC | CASSIGRQRRYNEQFF
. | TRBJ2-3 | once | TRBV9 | TGTGCCAGCAGCATCGGACTACCCCCGACAGATACGCAGTATTTT | CASSIGLPPTDTQYF
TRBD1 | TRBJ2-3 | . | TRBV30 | TGTGCCTCTACGGGACAGACTAGCACAGATACGCAGTATTTT | CASTGQTSTDTQYF
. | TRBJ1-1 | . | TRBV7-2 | TGTGCCAGCAGCCCCGCCCTTGGGATGAACACTGAAGCTTTCTTT | CASSPALGMNTEAFF
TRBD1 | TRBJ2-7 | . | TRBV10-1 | TGCGCCAGGAACCTACAGGGGGCCCCCTACGAGCAGTACTTC | CARNLQGAPYEQYF